What follows are 5 T cell receptor beta chains derived from one specimen sequenced in a study of T cell clones after liver transplantation. Sequencing used immunoSEQ multiplex PCR; TCRdb keeps in-frame clones, though not all of them. This table holds approximately 71,000 clones, about 92% found once. The specimen comprised CD4+ T cells from blood, sampled roughly 25 months after liver transplant. The receptors here all came from a human patient who received a liver transplant. Some T cells may have originated in the graft donor.

This clone was seen just once. The V call is TRBV9, the J call TRBJ1-1; 7 bases match TRBD1. Germline V gene sequence: CDR1 SGDLS, CDR2 YYNGEE. V shed 5 bases and J 1 base; nucleotides not matched to a gene: 14. This CDR3 is 17 amino acids long. CDR3 residues: CASSVGQTLPANTEAFF. Written as DNA, the CDR3 is TGTGCCAGCAGTGTGGGACAGACCTTACCCGCGAACACTGAAGCTTTCTTT.

The rearrangement uses TRBV6-1 and TRBJ2-7, with D maybe TRBD2 (5 bases). The germline V gene encodes CDR1 MNHNS and CDR2 SASEGT. This CDR3 region has 11 residues. Trimming took off 4 bases at V and 4 bases at J, with 5 bases between the two ends. Here the CDR3 reads CASSGTYEQYF. The CDR3 DNA follows: TGTGCCAGCAGTGGGACTTACGAGCAGTACTTC.

The V and J genes are TRBV10-3 and TRBJ2-1; D is undetermined. This CDR3 spans 13 amino acids. CDR1 is ENHRY, CDR2 SYGVKD, per germline. V lost 7 bases and J 3 bases, leaving 10 bases between the germline ends. In DNA form, the CDR3 reads TGTGCCATCACTGGACCCTTCTACAATGAGCAGTTCTTC. It is translated as CAITGPFYNEQFF.

The V call is TRBV6-1, the J call TRBJ1-5; 9 bases fit TRBD1. The CDR3 is 15 residues long. Germline lookup yields CDR1 MNHNS and CDR2 SASEGT. The trim removed 6 bases at V and 5 bases at J, leaving 8 bases unmatched. In DNA, the CDR3 is TGTGCCAGCAGACCGTGGGACAGGGAAGATCAGCCCCAGCATTTT. Protein sequence: CASRPWDREDQPQHF.

The chain combines TRBV28 with TRBJ1-2; the match to TRBD1 covers 7 bases. This CDR3 comprises 12 residues. V trimming: 7 bases; J trimming: 8 bases; junction bases outside the gene matches: 7. Germline V gene lookup returns CDR1 MDHEN and CDR2 SYDVKM. The DNA for the CDR3 is TGTGCCAGCAAACAGGGGCAAAGAGGCTACACCTTC. Protein product: CASKQGQRGYTF.